This is a list of T cell receptor beta chains from one sample in a study of OX40 agonist ivuxolimab in advanced cancers. Assay used: immunoSEQ multiplex PCR; TCRdb lists only in-frame clones, some missing. The table includes around 67,000 clones, approximately 83% detected once. This sample comprised CD4+ or CD8+ T cells sorted from blood, obtained in a trial of the OX40 agonist ivuxolimab. The receptors originated from an adult with an advanced solid tumor such as melanoma, head and neck, liver or kidney cancer. Both conserved end residues are part of each CDR3. D genes are given only for firm matches. Not every row has a clone size; where given, it reads once, few, many or a size class.

D,size,J,V,DNA,CDR3
NA,NA,TRBJ1-1,TRBV7-9,TGTGCCAGCAGTTTAGAGGGGAACACTGAAGCTTTCTTT,CASSLEGNTEAFF
TRBD2,NA,TRBJ2-3,TRBV5-1,TGCGCCAGCTCGTCCGGACTAGCGGGTCTGACAGATACGCAGTATTTT,CASSSGLAGLTDTQYF
NA,NA,TRBJ2-5,TRBV7-9,TGTGCCAGCAGCCCAGACTACCAAGAGACCCAGTACTTC,CASSPDYQETQYF
NA,NA,TRBJ2-1,TRBV11-2,TGTGCCAGCAGCTTAATCTGGGACGCATACAATGAGCAGTTCTTC,CASSLIWDAYNEQFF
NA,NA,TRBJ2-3,TRBV9,TGTGCCAGCAGCGTACGGGGGCAGGATACGCAGTATTTT,CASSVRGQDTQYF
NA,NA,TRBJ1-6,TRBV5-6,TGTGCCAGCAGCTTCCAGACGGGGAGCTCCTATAATTCACCCCTCCACTTT,CASSFQTGSSYNSPLHF
TRBD1,NA,TRBJ2-2,TRBV25-1,TGTGCCAGCAGTTCAGTTGTGATGACAGGGGGCTACACCGGGGAGCTGTTTTTT,CASSSVVMTGGYTGELFF
NA,medium-sized,TRBJ2-5,TRBV5-1,TGCGCCAGCAGCCCCGGTACGACGGAGACCCAGTACTTC,CASSPGTTETQYF
TRBD2,NA,TRBJ2-3,TRBV5-1,TGCGCCAGCAGCTCGGGACTAGCGGGGGGGATCCCTCTCACAGATACGCAGTATTTT,CASSSGLAGGIPLTDTQYF
NA,once,TRBJ1-2,TRBV30,TGTGCCTGGGGGACACGTAATTATGGCTACACCTTC,CAWGTRNYGYTF
TRBD1,NA,TRBJ2-7,TRBV6-6,TGTGCCAGCAAGGGACAGGGTCGAAACGAGCAGTACTTC,CASKGQGRNEQYF
TRBD1,NA,TRBJ2-3,TRBV11-2,TGTGCCAGCAGCCACCGACAGGGAATAATGTTCACAGATACGCAGTATTTT,CASSHRQGIMFTDTQYF
NA,NA,TRBJ2-5,TRBV27,TGTGCCAGCAGTTTTTCCCTAGGGGGAACTGGGACCCAGTACTTC,CASSFSLGGTGTQYF
NA,NA,TRBJ2-5,TRBV13,TGTGCCAGCAGCCTCAAAACGGGGGGCCGGGAGACCCAGTACTTC,CASSLKTGGRETQYF
NA,once,TRBJ2-6,TRBV2,TGTGCCAGCAGTGATGGTCTCACTGGGGCCAACGTCCTGACTTTC,CASSDGLTGANVLTF
NA,NA,TRBJ2-4,TRBV5-1,TGCGCCAGCAGCTTGGCGACTTGGGGTGGCAAAAACATTCAGTACTTC,CASSLATWGGKNIQYF
NA,NA,TRBJ1-1,TRBV7-9,TGTGCCAGCAGCTTAGGACGGACTGAAGCTTTCTTT,CASSLGRTEAFF
NA,NA,TRBJ2-2,TRBV15,TGTGCCACCAGCAGAGATTTGGCAGCGAACACCGGGGAGCTGTTTTTT,CATSRDLAANTGELFF
NA,NA,TRBJ2-1,TRBV12-5,TGTGCTAGTGGCCTGCTCAATGAGCAGTTCTTC,CASGLLNEQFF
NA,once,TRBJ2-7,TRBV16,TGTGCCAGCAGCCAACGGGCGACAGGCTACACCTACGAGCAGTACTTC,CASSQRATGYTYEQYF
NA,NA,TRBJ2-7,TRBV4-2,TGTGCCAGCAGCCAAGATGGTATTGGAACCTACGAGCAGTACTTC,CASSQDGIGTYEQYF
NA,NA,TRBJ1-2,TRBV2,TGTGCCAGCAGCCCGGGACGACTAATAAGCGGCTACACCTTC,CASSPGRLISGYTF
NA,NA,TRBJ2-1,TRBV2,TGTGCCAGCACCTTAGACGTGGGATACAATGAGCAGTTCTTC,CASTLDVGYNEQFF